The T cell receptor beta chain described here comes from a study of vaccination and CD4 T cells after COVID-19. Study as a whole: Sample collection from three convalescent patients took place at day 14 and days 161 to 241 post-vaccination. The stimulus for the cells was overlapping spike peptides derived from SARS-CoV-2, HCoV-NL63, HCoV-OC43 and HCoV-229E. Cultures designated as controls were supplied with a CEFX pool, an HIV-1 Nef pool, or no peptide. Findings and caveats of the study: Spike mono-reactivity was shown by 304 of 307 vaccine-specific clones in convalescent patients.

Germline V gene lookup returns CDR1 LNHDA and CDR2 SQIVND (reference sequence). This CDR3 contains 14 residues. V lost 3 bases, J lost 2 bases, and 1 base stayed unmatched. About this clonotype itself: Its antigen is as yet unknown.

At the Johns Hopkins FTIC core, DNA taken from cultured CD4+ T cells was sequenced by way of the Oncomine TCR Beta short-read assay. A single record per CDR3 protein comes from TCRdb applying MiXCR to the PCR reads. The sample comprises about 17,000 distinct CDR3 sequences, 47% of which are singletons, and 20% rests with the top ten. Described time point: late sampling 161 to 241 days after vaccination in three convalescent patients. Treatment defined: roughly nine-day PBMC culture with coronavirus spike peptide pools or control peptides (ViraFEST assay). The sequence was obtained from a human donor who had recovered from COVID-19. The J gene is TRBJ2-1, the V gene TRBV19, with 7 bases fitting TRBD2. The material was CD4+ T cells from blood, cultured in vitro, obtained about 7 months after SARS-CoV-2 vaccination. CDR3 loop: CASSITSAYNEQFF. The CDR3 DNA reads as TGTGCCAGTAGTATCACTAGCGCCTACAATGAGCAGTTCTTC.